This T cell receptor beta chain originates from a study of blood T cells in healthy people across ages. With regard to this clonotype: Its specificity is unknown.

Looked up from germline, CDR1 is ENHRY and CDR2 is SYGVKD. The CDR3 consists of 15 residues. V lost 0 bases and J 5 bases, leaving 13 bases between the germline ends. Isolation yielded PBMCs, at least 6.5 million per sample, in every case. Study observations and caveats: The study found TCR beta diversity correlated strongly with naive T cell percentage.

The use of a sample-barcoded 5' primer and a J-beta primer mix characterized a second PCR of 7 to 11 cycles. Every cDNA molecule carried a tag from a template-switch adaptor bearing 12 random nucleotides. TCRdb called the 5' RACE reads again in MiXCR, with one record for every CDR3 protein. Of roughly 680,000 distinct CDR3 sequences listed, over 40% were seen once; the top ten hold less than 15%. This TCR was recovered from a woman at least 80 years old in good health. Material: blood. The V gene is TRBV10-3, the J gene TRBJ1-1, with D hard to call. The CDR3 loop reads CAISESRVVATEAFF. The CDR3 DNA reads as TGTGCCATCAGTGAGTCGAGGGTGGTCGCAACTGAAGCTTTCTTT.